This paragraph covers one TCR beta chain sequence. Its matching antigen is unknown. V was clipped by 8 bases and J by 8 bases, with 18 bases between them. CDR1 is LNHNV and CDR2 is YYDKDF in the germline V gene (reference sequence). This CDR3 comprises 14 residues. This entry belongs to a study of T cells in tuberculosis. Turning to the study itself: IGRA-negative adolescents, IGRA-positive adolescents with latent tuberculosis and adults with active tuberculosis formed this South African cohort.

General study points: Using the GMM-specific repertoire gave over 80% accuracy versus around 70% with motifs. Smaller alpha distances in active tuberculosis partly reflected shorter CDR3-alpha lengths. Active tuberculosis alpha repertoires lay closer to GMM-specific TCRs than controls'.

Sequencing was performed with immunoSEQ multiplex PCR; in TCRdb, only in-frame clones are kept and a portion is missing. The sample holds roughly 40,000 clones, 95% seen once. The V gene is TRBV15, the J gene TRBJ1-4; possibly TRBD1 for D (6 bases). This clonotype was obtained from a donor aged 10-35 years with latent tuberculosis or without tuberculosis infection. What was sequenced was PBMCs. CDR3: CATEQRGRGEKLFF. CDR3 DNA sequence: TGTGCCACCGAGCAGAGAGGCAGGGGAGAAAAACTGTTTTTT.